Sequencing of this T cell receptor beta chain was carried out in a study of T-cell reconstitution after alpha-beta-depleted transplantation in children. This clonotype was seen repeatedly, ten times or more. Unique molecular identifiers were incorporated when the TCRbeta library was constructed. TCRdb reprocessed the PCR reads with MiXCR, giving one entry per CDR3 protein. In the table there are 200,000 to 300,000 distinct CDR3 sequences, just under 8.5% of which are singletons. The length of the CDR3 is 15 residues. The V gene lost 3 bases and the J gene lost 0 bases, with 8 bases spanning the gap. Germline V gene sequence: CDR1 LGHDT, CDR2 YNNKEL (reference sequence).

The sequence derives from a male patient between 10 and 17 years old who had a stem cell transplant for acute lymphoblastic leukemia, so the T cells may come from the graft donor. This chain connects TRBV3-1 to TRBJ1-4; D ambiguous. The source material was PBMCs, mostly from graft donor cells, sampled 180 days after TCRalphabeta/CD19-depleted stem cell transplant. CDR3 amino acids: CASSQGISTNEKLFF. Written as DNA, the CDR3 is TGTGCCAGCAGCCAGGGGATATCAACTAATGAAAAACTGTTTTTT.